The clone carrying this TCR beta chain was counted between two and nine times. The data were obtained in a study of human T cells and chemical hapten exposure. The time point denotes: patch test 1, 2 weeks after DPC sensitization. The treatment is: therapeutic diphenylcyclopropenone sensitization with weekly scalp DPC. Those who donated were patients with alopecia, 18 to 70 years of age, and suitable for DPC. Separate cDNA molecules received unique molecular identifiers, which the library attached to them. Using its own MiXCR run on the RACE reads, TCRdb lists one record per CDR3 protein. The sample consists of around 99,000 distinct CDR3 sequences, 9.5% to 15% of them appearing once. CDR3 size: 13 residues. J gave up 4 bases and V 7 bases, and 2 bases lay outside the gene matches. Germline loops: CDR1 MNHEY, CDR2 SVGEGT.

Specimen: whole blood, collected in connection with sensitization to the hapten diphenylcyclopropenone (DPC). The sequence was collected from a woman aged 40-49 years with alopecia areata. Some clones in this sample may be carry-over from other donors' samples. The V and J genes are TRBV6-2 or TRBV6-3 and TRBJ2-3, with 10 bases fitting TRBD2. DNA for the CDR3: TGTGCCAGCACTCTAGCGGGAGCAGATACGCAGTATTTT. It yields the protein CASTLAGADTQYF.